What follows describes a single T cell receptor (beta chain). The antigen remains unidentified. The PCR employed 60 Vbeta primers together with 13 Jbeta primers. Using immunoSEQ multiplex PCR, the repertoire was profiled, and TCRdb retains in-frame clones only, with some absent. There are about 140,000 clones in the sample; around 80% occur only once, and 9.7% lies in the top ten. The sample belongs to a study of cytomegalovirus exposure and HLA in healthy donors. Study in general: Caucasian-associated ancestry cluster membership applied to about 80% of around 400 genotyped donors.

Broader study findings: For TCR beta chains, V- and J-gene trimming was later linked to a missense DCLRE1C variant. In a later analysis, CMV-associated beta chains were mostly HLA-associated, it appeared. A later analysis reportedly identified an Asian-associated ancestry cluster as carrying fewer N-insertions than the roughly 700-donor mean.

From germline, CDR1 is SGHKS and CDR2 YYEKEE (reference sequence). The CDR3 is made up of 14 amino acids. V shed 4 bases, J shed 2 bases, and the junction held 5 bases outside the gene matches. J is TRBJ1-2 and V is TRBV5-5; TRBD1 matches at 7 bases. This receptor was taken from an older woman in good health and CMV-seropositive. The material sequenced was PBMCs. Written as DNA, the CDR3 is TGTGCCAGCAGCCTTTCGACAGGGAACTATGGCTACACCTTC. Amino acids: CASSLSTGNYGYTF. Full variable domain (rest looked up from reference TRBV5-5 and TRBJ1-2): DAGVTQSPTHLIKTRGQQVTLRCSPISGHKSVSWYQQVLGQGPQFIFQYYEKEERGRGNFPDRFSARQFPNYSSELNVNALLLGDSALYLCASSLSTGNYGYTFGSGTRLTVV.